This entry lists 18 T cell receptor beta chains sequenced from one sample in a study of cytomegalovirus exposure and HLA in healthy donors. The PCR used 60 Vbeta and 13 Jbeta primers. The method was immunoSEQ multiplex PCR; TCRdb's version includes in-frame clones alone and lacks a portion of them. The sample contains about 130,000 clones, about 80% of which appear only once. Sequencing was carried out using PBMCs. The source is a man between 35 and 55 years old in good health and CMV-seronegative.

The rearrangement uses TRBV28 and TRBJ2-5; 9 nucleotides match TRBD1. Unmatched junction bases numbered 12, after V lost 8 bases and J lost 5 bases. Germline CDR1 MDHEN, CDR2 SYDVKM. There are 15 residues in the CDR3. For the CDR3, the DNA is TGTGCCAGCGGAAAGACCGGGACAGGGAGGGAGACCCAGTACTTC. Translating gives CASGKTGTGRETQYF.

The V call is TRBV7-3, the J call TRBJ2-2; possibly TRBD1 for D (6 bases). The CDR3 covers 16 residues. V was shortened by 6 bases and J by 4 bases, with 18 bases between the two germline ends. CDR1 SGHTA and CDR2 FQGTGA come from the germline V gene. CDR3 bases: TGTGCCAGCAGTTCTACCAGGGGCGTCGGCACCGGGGAGCTGTTTTTT. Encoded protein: CASSSTRGVGTGELFF.

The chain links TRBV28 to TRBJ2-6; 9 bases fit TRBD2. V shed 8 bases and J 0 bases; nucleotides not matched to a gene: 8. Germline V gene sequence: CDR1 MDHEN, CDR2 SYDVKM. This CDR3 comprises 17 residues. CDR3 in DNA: TGTGCCAGCGCCCCAACTAGCGGGCTCTCTGGGGCCAACGTCCTGACTTTC. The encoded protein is CASAPTSGLSGANVLTF.

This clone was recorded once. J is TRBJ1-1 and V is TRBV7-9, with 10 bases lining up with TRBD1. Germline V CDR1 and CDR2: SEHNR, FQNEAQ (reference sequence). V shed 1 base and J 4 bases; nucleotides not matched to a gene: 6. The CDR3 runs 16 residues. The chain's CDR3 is CASSLGQGAFGTEAFF. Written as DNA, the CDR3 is TGTGCCAGCAGCTTAGGACAGGGGGCCTTTGGCACTGAAGCTTTCTTT.

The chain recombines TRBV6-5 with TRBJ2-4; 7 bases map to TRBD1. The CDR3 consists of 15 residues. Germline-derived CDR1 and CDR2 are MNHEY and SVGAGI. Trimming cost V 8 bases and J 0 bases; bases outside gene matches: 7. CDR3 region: CASGTRQGAKNIQYF. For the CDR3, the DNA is TGTGCCAGCGGTACCAGACAGGGAGCCAAAAACATTCAGTACTTC.

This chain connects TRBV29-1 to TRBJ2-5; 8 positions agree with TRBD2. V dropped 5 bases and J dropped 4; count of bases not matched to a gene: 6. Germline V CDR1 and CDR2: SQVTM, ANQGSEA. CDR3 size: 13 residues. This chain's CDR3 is CSVSSGRVETQYF. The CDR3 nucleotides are TGCAGCGTTTCTAGCGGGCGTGTAGAGACCCAGTACTTC.

The CDR3 here is CASSLDRNQPQHF. The CDR3 DNA reads TGTGCCAGCTCCCTGGACAGGAATCAGCCCCAGCATTTT. The chain carries TRBV6-5 and TRBJ1-5; 7 bases map to TRBD1. V dropped 8 bases and J dropped 4; count of bases not matched to a gene: 5. The CDR3 is 13 residues long. From germline, CDR1 is MNHEY and CDR2 SVGAGI.

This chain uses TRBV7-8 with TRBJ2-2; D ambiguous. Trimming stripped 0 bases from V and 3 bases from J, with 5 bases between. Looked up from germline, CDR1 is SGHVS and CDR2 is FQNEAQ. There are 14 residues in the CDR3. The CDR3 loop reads CASSLAEHTGELFF. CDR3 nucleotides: TGTGCCAGCAGCTTAGCGGAGCACACCGGGGAGCTGTTTTTT.

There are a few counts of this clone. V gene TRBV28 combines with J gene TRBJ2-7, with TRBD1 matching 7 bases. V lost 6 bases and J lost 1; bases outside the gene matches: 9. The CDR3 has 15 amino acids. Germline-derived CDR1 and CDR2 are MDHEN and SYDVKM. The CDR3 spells CASSDPGTASYEQYF. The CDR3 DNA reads TGTGCCAGCAGCGACCCGGGGACAGCTTCCTACGAGCAGTACTTC.

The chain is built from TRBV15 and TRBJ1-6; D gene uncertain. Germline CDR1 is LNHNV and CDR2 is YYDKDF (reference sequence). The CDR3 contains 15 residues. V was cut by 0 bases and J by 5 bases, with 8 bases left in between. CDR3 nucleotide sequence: TGTGCCACCAGCAGAGACATGGCAGATAATTCACCCCTCCACTTT. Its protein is CATSRDMADNSPLHF.

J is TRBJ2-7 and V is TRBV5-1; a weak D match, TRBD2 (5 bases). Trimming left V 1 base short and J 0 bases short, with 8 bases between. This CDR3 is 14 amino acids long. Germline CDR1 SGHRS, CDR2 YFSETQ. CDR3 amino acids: CASSLSGNSYEQYF. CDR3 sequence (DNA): TGCGCCAGCAGCTTGAGCGGAAACTCCTACGAGCAGTACTTC. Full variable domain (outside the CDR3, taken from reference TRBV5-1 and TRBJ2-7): KAGVTQTPRYLIKTRGQQVTLSCSPISGHRSVSWYQQTPGQGLQFLFEYFSETQRNKGNFPGRFSGRQFSNSRSEMNVSTLELGDSALYLCASSLSGNSYEQYFGPGTRLTVT.

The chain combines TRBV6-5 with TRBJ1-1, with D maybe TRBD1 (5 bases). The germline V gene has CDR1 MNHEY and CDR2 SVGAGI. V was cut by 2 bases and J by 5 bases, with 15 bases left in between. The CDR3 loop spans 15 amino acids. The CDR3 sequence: CASSYAPGGPTEAFF. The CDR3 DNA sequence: TGTGCCAGCAGTTACGCCCCGGGGGGTCCGACTGAAGCTTTCTTT.

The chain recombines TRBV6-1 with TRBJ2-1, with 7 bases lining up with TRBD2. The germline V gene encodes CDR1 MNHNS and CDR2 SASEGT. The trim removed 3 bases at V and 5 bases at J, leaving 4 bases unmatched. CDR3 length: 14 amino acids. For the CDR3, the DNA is TGTGCCAGCAGTGAGGTGCTAGCGGACAATGAGCAGTTCTTC. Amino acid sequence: CASSEVLADNEQFF.

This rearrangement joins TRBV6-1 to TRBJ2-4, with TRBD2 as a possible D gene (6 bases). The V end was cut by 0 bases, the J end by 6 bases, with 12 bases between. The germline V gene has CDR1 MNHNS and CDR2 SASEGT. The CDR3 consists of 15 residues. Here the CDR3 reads CASSEAPGLRNIQYF. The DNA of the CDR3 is TGTGCCAGCAGTGAAGCCCCGGGACTTAGAAACATTCAGTACTTC.

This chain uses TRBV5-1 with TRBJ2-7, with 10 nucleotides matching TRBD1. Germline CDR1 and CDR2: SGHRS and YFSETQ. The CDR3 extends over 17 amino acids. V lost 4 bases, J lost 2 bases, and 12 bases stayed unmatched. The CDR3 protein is CASSRWGGDRGTYEQYF. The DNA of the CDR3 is TGCGCCAGCAGCCGGTGGGGGGGGGACAGGGGTACCTACGAGCAGTACTTC. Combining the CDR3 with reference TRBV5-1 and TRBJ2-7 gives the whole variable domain KAGVTQTPRYLIKTRGQQVTLSCSPISGHRSVSWYQQTPGQGLQFLFEYFSETQRNKGNFPGRFSGRQFSNSRSEMNVSTLELGDSALYLCASSRWGGDRGTYEQYFGPGTRLTVT.

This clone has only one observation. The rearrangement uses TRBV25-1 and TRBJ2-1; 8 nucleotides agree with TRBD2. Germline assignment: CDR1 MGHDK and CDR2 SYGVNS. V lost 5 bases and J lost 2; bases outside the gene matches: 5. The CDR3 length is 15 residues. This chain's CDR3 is CASSSTSGTYNEQFF. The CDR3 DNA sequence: TGTGCCAGCAGTTCAACTAGCGGTACCTACAATGAGCAGTTCTTC.

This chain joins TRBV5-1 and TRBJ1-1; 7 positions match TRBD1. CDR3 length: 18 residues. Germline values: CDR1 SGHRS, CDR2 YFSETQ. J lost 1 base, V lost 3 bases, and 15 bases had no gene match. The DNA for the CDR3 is TGCGCCAGCAGCTCCGGTCCTAGAGGCAGGGGGGCGAACACTGAAGCTTTCTTT. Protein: CASSSGPRGRGANTEAFF.

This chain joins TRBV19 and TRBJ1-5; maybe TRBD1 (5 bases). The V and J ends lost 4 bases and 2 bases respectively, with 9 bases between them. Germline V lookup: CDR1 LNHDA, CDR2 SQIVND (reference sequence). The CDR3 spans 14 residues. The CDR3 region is CASSTTRGNQPQHF. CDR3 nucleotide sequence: TGTGCCAGTAGTACGACCAGGGGCAATCAGCCCCAGCATTTT.